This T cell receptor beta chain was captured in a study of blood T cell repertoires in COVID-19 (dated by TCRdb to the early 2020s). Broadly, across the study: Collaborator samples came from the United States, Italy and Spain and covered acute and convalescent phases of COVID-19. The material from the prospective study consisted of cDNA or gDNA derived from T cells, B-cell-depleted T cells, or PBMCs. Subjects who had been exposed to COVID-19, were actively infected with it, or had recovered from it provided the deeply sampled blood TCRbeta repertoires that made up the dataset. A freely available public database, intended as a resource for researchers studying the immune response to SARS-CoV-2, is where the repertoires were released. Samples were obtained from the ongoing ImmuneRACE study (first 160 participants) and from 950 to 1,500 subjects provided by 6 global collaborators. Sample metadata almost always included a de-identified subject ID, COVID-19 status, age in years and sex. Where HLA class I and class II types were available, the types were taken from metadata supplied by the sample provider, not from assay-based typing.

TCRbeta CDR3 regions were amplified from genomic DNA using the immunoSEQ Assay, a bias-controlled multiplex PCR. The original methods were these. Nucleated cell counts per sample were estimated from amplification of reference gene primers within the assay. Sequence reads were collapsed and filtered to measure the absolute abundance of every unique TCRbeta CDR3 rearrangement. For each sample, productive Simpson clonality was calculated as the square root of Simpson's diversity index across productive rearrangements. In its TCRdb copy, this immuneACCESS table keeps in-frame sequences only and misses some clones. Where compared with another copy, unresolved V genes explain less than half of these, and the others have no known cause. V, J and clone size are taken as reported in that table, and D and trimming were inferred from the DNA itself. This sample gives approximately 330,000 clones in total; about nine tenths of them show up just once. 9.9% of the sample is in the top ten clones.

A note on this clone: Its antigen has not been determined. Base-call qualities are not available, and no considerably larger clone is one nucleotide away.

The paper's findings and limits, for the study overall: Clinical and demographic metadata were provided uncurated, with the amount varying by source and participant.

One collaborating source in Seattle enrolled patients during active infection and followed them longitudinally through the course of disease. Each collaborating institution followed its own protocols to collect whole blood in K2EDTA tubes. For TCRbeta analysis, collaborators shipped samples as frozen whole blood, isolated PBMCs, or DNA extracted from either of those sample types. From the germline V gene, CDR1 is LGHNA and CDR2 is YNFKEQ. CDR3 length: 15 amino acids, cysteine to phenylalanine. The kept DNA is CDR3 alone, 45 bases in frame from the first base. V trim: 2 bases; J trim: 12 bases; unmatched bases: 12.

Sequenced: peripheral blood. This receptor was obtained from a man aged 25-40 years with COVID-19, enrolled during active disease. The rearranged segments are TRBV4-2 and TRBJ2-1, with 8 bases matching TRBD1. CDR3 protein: CASSQSGTGAIGQFF. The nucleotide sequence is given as TGTGCCAGCAGCCAATCCGGGACAGGAGCAATTGGGCAGTTCTTC.